A selection of T cell receptor beta chains follows, all from one sample in a study of Graves' ophthalmopathy and Graves' hyperthyroidism. TCRdb re-called the multiplex PCR reads with MiXCR, one entry per CDR3 protein. The table shows about 240,000 distinct CDR3 sequences, with 45% occurring only once. Sequenced sample: peripheral blood. These receptors all stem from an adult man with Graves' ophthalmopathy. Each CDR3 is given with its conserved first and last residue. A D gene is named only where the DNA matches it firmly. Size values are once, few and many counts, or a class for expanded clones, and some rows have none.

V gene,D gene,clone size,J gene,CDR3 DNA,CDR3 protein
TRBV20-1,.,many,TRBJ1-6,TGCAGTGCTATGGGACTTCGAAATTCACCCCTCCACTTT,CSAMGLRNSPLHF
TRBV7-2,.,.,TRBJ1-5,TGTGCCAGCAGCTTATTTTTGGGGACGGGGAGGGGCAATCAGCCCCAGCATTTT,CASSLFLGTGRGNQPQHF
TRBV7-2,TRBD1,.,TRBJ1-6,TGTGCCAGCGGCCCAGCAGACAGGGGTTTATCACCCCTCCACTTT,CASGPADRGLSPLHF
TRBV7-2,TRBD1,few,TRBJ1-1,TGTGCCAGCAGCTTAGCGGGGCAGGGGGCGAAAGCTTTCTTT,CASSLAGQGAKAFF
TRBV7-2,.,.,TRBJ1-2,TGTGCCAGCAGACCCGCAGGGACCTATGGCTACACCTTC,CASRPAGTYGYTF
TRBV5-1,.,.,TRBJ2-1,TGCGCCAGCAGCTTGGACAGGAGCAATGAGCAGTTCTTC,CASSLDRSNEQFF
TRBV5-5,TRBD1,.,TRBJ2-5,TGTGCCAGCAGCCGGACAGGGAACCGAGAGACCCAGTACTTC,CASSRTGNRETQYF
TRBV2,.,.,TRBJ2-7,TGTGCCACCACACAGGGAAGGTCGTCCGAGCAGTACTTC,CATTQGRSSEQYF
TRBV24-1,.,.,TRBJ2-2,TGTGCCACCAGTGACCTGACAACCGGGGAGCTGTTTTTT,CATSDLTTGELFF
TRBV5-6,TRBD2,.,TRBJ2-5,TGTGCCAGCAGCCCCCTTGGGGCGCGGGAGTACCAAGAGACCCAGTACTTC,CASSPLGAREYQETQYF
TRBV24-1,.,.,TRBJ1-5,TGTGCCAGCAGTTTAGGGGTTACTCAGCCCCAGCATTTT,CASSLGVTQPQHF